This T cell receptor (beta chain) was recovered during a study of OX40 agonist ivuxolimab in advanced cancers. Overall study: At doses from 0.01 to 10 mg/kg, patients were given intravenous ivuxolimab every 2 weeks.

The assay was immunoSEQ multiplex PCR, and TCRdb's table has in-frame clones only and misses some. The repertoire consists of tens of thousands of clones, with about four fifths occurring once and the leading ten covering about 27%. Blood was sampled at baseline, cycle 4 day 1, and cycle 7 day 1. CDR1 is SGHNT and CDR2 is YYREEE in the germline V gene (reference sequence). This CDR3 region has 15 residues. J gave up 4 bases and V 4 bases, and 4 bases lay outside the gene matches. The material sequenced was CD4+ or CD8+ T cells sorted from blood, taken in a trial of the OX40 agonist ivuxolimab. The J gene is TRBJ2-5, the V gene TRBV5-4; 13 positions match TRBD2. This clonotype was obtained from an adult with an advanced solid tumor such as melanoma, head and neck, liver or kidney cancer. The CDR3 nucleotides read TGTGCCAGCAGCCCGCGACTAGCGGGGGGAGAGACCCAGTACTTC. It codes for CASSPRLAGGETQYF. Complete variable domain (other parts from reference TRBV5-4 and TRBJ2-5): ETGVTQSPTHLIKTRGQQVTLRCSSQSGHNTVSWYQQALGQGPQFIFQYYREEENGRGNFPPRFSGLQFPNYSSELNVNALELDDSALYLCASSPRLAGGETQYFGPGTRLLVL.